This paragraph covers one T cell receptor (beta chain) sequence. The data were taken from a study of shared clonotypes between healthy human individuals. CD45RO-negative, CCR7-positively selected cells formed the naive CD8 fraction, excluding terminally differentiated effector memory CD45RA+ cells. The CDR3 runs to 14 residues. V shed 5 bases, J shed 1 base, and the junction held 3 bases outside the gene matches. Germline assignment: CDR1 PRHDT and CDR2 FYEKMQ (reference sequence). The repertoire was sequenced with immunoSEQ multiplex PCR; TCRdb's copy has only in-frame clones and lacks some. The sample holds millions of clones; approximately 95% are singletons and the top ten take 0.9% to 1.4%.

Sequencing input: naive CD8+ T cells sorted from blood. The clonotype comes from a man aged 18-30 years in good health. This chain uses TRBV13 with TRBJ2-5; TRBD2 aligns across 8 bases. The CDR3 DNA follows: TGTGCCAGCAGCCACCGGGAGGGCCAAGAGACCCAGTACTTC. Protein: CASSHREGQETQYF.